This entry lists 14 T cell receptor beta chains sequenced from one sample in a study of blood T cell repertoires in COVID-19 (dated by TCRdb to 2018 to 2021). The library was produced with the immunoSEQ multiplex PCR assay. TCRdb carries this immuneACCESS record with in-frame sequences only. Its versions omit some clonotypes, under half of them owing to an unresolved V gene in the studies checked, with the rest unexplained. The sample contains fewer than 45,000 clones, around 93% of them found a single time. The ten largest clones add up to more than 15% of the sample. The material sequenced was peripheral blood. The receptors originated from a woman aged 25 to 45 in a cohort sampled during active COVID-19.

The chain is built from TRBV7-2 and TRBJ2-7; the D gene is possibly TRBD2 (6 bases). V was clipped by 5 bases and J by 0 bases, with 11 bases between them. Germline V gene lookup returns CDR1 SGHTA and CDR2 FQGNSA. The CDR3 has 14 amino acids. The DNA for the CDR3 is TGTGCCAGCAGCACCGACGGGAGCTCCTACGAGCAGTACTTC. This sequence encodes CASSTDGSSYEQYF. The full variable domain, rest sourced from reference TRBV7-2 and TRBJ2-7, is GAGVSQSPSNKVTEKGKDVELRCDPISGHTALYWYRQSLGQGLEFLIYFQGNSAPDKSGLPSDRFSAERTGGSVSTLTIQRTQQEDSAVYLCASSTDGSSYEQYFGPGTRLTVT.

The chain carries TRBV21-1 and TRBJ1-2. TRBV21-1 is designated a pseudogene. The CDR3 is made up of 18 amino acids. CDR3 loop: CASSKEGGAAKCNYGYTF. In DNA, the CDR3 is TGTGCCAGCAGCAAGGAGGGCGGAGCGGCAAAATGTAACTATGGCTACACCTTC.

CDR3 in amino acids: CASSQDRTSGRRYNEQFF. CDR3 in DNA: TGTGCCAGCAGCCAAGATCGGACTAGCGGGAGAAGGTACAATGAGCAGTTCTTC. The V call is TRBV3-1 (or the pseudogene TRBV3-2), the J call TRBJ2-1; 13 bases are a match to TRBD2. V lost 0 bases, J lost 4 bases, and 6 bases stayed unmatched. CDR1 is LGHDT, CDR2 YNNKEL, per germline (reference sequence). The CDR3 covers 18 residues.

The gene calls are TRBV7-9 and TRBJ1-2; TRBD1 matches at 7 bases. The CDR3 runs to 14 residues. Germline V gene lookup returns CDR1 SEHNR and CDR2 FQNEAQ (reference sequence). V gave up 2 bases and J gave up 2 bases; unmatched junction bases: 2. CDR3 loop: CASSLTGANYGYTF. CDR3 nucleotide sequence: TGTGCCAGCAGCTTAACAGGGGCCAACTATGGCTACACCTTC.

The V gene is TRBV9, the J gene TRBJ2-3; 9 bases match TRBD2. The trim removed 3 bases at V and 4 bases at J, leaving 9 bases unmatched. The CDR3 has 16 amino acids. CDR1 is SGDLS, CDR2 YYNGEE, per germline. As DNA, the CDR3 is TGTGCCAGCAGCGCGAGTAGCGGGAGTCGCCCAGATACGCAGTATTTT. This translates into CASSASSGSRPDTQYF.

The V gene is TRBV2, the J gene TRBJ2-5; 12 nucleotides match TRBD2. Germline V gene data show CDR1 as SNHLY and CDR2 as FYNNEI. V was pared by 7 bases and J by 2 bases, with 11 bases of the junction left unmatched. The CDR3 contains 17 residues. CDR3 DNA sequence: TGTGCCAGCATTGTCGGACTAGCGGGGAAAAGGCAAGAGACCCAGTACTTC. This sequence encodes CASIVGLAGKRQETQYF.

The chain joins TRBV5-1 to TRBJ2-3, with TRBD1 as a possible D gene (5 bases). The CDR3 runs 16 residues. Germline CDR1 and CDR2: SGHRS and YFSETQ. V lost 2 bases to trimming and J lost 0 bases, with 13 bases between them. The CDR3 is CASSLTRVSSTDTQYF. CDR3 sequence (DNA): TGCGCCAGCAGCTTAACCAGGGTTTCTAGCACAGATACGCAGTATTTT.

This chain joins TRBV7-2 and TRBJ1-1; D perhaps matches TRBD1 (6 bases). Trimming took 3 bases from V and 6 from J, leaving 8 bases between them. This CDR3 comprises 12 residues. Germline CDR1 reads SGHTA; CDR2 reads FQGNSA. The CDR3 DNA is TGTGCCAGCAGCTTCGGGGGGCCTGAAGCTTTCTTT. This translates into CASSFGGPEAFF.

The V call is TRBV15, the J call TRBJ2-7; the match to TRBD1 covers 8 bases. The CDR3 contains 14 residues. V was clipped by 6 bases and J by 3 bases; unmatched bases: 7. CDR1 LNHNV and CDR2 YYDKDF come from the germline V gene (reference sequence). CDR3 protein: CATRKTGADYEQYF. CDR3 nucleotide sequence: TGTGCCACCAGAAAGACAGGGGCGGACTACGAGCAGTACTTC.

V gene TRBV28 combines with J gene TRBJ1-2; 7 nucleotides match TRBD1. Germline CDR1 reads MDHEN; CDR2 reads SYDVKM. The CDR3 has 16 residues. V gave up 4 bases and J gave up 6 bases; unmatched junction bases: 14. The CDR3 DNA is TGTGCCAGCAGTTCTCCGGGACAGAGGTTCGCCGATGGCTACACCTTC. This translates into CASSSPGQRFADGYTF.

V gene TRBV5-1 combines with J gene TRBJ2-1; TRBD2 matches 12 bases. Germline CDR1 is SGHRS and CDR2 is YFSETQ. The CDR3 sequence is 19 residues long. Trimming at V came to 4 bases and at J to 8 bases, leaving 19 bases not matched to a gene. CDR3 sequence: CASSRRTSGIGSSVDEQFF. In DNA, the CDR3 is TGCGCCAGCAGCCGCAGGACTAGCGGGATAGGTTCATCGGTCGATGAGCAGTTCTTC. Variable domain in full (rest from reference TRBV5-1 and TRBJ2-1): KAGVTQTPRYLIKTRGQQVTLSCSPISGHRSVSWYQQTPGQGLQFLFEYFSETQRNKGNFPGRFSGRQFSNSRSEMNVSTLELGDSALYLCASSRRTSGIGSSVDEQFFGPGTRLTVL.

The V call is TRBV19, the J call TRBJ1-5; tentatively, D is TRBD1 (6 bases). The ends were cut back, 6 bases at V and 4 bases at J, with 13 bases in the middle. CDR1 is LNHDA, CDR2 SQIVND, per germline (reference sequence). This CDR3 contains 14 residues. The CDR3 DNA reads TGTGCCAGTAGGCCGACAGGTACTAATCAGCCCCAGCATTTT. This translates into CASRPTGTNQPQHF.

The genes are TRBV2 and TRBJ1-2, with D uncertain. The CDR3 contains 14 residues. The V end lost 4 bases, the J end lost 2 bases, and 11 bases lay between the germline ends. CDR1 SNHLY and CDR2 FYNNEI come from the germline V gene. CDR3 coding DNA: TGTGCCAGCAGTGGAAGGAGCTTAAACTATGGCTACACCTTC. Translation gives CASSGRSLNYGYTF.

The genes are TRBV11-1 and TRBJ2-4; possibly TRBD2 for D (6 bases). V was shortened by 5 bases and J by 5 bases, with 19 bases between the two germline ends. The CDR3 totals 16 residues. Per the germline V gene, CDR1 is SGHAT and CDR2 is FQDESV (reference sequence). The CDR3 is CASSRLPSGTENIQYF. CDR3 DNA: TGTGCCAGCAGCCGACTGCCGTCGGGGACTGAAAACATTCAGTACTTC.